This T cell receptor (beta chain) is from a study of Graves' ophthalmopathy and Graves' hyperthyroidism. Across the whole study: Prior to any treatment, peripheral blood was collected at the time of initial diagnosis. Study observations and caveats: Detected in blood as well were most expanded thyroid clonotypes with frequency above 0.001.

Aged 18 to 65, hyperthyroidism patients had new diagnoses of under 2 months' duration. Comments on this clonotype: The target antigen is unknown.

Scientists amplified the TCR beta CDR3 regions from RNA transcripts. The authors performed first-round RT-PCR with HTBI primers and then a second-round multiplex PCR. Each CDR3 protein is one row after TCRdb ran MiXCR on the multiplex PCR reads. The table records hundreds of thousands of distinct CDR3 sequences, about 20% of them present only once. The CDR3 length is 14 residues. The germline V and J ends were trimmed by 2 bases and 5 bases, with 12 bases remaining between them. The chain combines TRBV12-3 or TRBV12-4 with TRBJ2-5, with D possibly matching TRBD1 (5 bases). The sequence was obtained from a woman between 18 and 29 years old with stable Graves' hyperthyroidism. Some clones in this sample may be carry-over from other donors' samples. The source material was peripheral blood. CDR3 sequence: CASSLIAGAETQYF. DNA of the CDR3: TGTGCCAGCAGTTTAATCGCTGGGGCTGAGACCCAGTACTTC.